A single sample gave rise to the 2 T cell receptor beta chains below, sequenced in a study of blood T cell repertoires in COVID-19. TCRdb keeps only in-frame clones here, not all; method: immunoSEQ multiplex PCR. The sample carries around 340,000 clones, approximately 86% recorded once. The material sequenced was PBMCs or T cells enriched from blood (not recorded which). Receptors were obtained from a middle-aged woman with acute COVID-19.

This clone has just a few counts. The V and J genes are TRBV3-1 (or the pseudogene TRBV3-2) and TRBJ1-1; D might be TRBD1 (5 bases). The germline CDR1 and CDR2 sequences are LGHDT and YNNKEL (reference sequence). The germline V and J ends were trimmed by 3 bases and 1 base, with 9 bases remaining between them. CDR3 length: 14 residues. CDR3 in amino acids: CASSHGGSNTEAFF. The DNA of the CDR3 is TGTGCCAGCAGCCACGGGGGATCGAACACTGAAGCTTTCTTT.

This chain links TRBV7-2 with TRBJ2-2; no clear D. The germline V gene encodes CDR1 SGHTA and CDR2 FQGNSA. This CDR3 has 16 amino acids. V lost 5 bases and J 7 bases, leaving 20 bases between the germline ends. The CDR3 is CASSLDGSLQYGELFF. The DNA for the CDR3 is TGTGCCAGCAGCCTTGATGGCTCCTTACAATACGGGGAGCTGTTTTTT.